This is a list of T cell receptor beta chains from one sample in a study of blood T cell repertoires in COVID-19. Here immunoSEQ multiplex PCR was the method, and the copy in TCRdb shows in-frame clones only, minus some. The sample has 150,000 to 200,000 clones; approximately 92% are singletons. Source material: peripheral blood. The origin of the receptors is a woman in her fifties or sixties with acute or convalescent COVID-19. The CDR3 runs from the conserved cysteine through the conserved F or W. The order of the fields is D gene, clone size, V gene, J gene, CDR3 DNA, CDR3 protein. The D gene is left open where the match is weak. Clone size is given for some rows only: seen once, a few or many times, or a class if the clone is expanded.

d_call: .
clone_size: .
v_call: TRBV30
j_call: TRBJ2-7
cdr3_nt: TGTGCCTGGAGTGTAAGGCCCGGGTTCGAGCAGTACTTC
cdr3_aa: CAWSVRPGFEQYF

d_call: TRBD1
clone_size: .
v_call: TRBV29-1
j_call: TRBJ1-2
cdr3_nt: TGCAGCGTTGCGACGAGGACAGGGGGCAACTATGGCTACACCTTC
cdr3_aa: CSVATRTGGNYGYTF

d_call: .
clone_size: .
v_call: TRBV15
j_call: TRBJ1-1
cdr3_nt: TGTGCCACCAGCAGAGATCCCGGGACTGAAGCTTTCTTT
cdr3_aa: CATSRDPGTEAFF

d_call: .
clone_size: .
v_call: TRBV28
j_call: TRBJ1-1
cdr3_nt: TGTGCCAGCACCTCCACAGTTGCGGGTGAAGCTTTCTTT
cdr3_aa: CASTSTVAGEAFF

d_call: .
clone_size: .
v_call: TRBV3-1/TRBV3-2
j_call: TRBJ1-1
cdr3_nt: TGTGCCAGCTCGCTAAGAGACACTGAAGCTTTCTTT
cdr3_aa: CASSLRDTEAFF

d_call: TRBD1
clone_size: once
v_call: TRBV6-6
j_call: TRBJ2-7
cdr3_nt: TGTGCCAGCAGTTACTCACAGGGGGCCTACGAGCAGTACTTC
cdr3_aa: CASSYSQGAYEQYF

d_call: TRBD1
clone_size: .
v_call: TRBV4-2
j_call: TRBJ1-5
cdr3_nt: TGTGCCAGCAGCCAAGATGGGGACAGGGTTCAGCCCCAGCATTTT
cdr3_aa: CASSQDGDRVQPQHF

d_call: .
clone_size: .
v_call: TRBV28
j_call: TRBJ2-7
cdr3_nt: TGTGCCAGCAGTTTACAGGGGAACCTCTACGAGCAGTACTTC
cdr3_aa: CASSLQGNLYEQYF

d_call: .
clone_size: .
v_call: TRBV3-1/TRBV3-2
j_call: TRBJ1-1
cdr3_nt: TGTGCCAGCAGTCGGGGGACTGAAGCTTTCTTT
cdr3_aa: CASSRGTEAFF

d_call: TRBD1
clone_size: .
v_call: TRBV10-3
j_call: TRBJ2-1
cdr3_nt: TGTGCCATCAGTGAAAAACCAGGGACAGGGGTATTCGATGAGCAGTTCTTC
cdr3_aa: CAISEKPGTGVFDEQFF

d_call: TRBD1
clone_size: .
v_call: TRBV28
j_call: TRBJ1-2
cdr3_nt: TGTGCCAGCAGTTTAGACAGGGGGTATGGCTACACCTTC
cdr3_aa: CASSLDRGYGYTF

d_call: .
clone_size: once
v_call: TRBV7-3
j_call: TRBJ1-1
cdr3_nt: TGTGCCAGCAGCTTAGCGGCGGGGGCGGGTCGTGAAGCTTTCTTT
cdr3_aa: CASSLAAGAGREAFF

d_call: .
clone_size: .
v_call: TRBV6-6
j_call: TRBJ1-3
cdr3_nt: TGTGCCAGCAGCATTGACAGCTCTGGAAACACCATATATTTT
cdr3_aa: CASSIDSSGNTIYF

d_call: TRBD1
clone_size: .
v_call: TRBV19
j_call: TRBJ2-1
cdr3_nt: TGTGCCAGTAGTGTCACCGGGACAGGGGGTTTCAATGAGCAGTTCTTC
cdr3_aa: CASSVTGTGGFNEQFF

d_call: TRBD1
clone_size: .
v_call: TRBV28
j_call: TRBJ2-7
cdr3_nt: TGTGCCAGCAGTTCTCCGGACAGGGCGACGTACGAGCAGTACTTC
cdr3_aa: CASSSPDRATYEQYF

d_call: .
clone_size: .
v_call: TRBV7-8
j_call: TRBJ1-2
cdr3_nt: TGTGCCAGCAGCTTGGGAGTAAGCGACTATGGCTACACCTTC
cdr3_aa: CASSLGVSDYGYTF

d_call: .
clone_size: .
v_call: TRBV7-2
j_call: TRBJ2-1
cdr3_nt: TGTGCCAGCAGCTTAGCGCCAGGGTCCTACAATGAGCAGTTCTTC
cdr3_aa: CASSLAPGSYNEQFF

d_call: TRBD2
clone_size: .
v_call: TRBV19
j_call: TRBJ2-1
cdr3_nt: TGTGCCAGTAGGACATCGGGAGGCCCCTCGAATGAGCAGTTCTTC
cdr3_aa: CASRTSGGPSNEQFF

d_call: TRBD2
clone_size: .
v_call: TRBV2
j_call: TRBJ2-4
cdr3_nt: TGTGCCAGCTGCTTAGGATATAGCGGGAGGGAAAACATTCAGTACTTC
cdr3_aa: CASCLGYSGRENIQYF

d_call: .
clone_size: .
v_call: TRBV12-3/TRBV12-4
j_call: TRBJ2-7
cdr3_nt: TGTGCCAGCAGTTTAGACAGGGTCTGGGAGCAGTACTTC
cdr3_aa: CASSLDRVWEQYF

d_call: TRBD1
clone_size: .
v_call: TRBV24-1
j_call: TRBJ1-4
cdr3_nt: TGTGCCACCAGTGACCCGAAACAGGGGTTAGGGGAAAAACTGTTTTTT
cdr3_aa: CATSDPKQGLGEKLFF

d_call: .
clone_size: .
v_call: TRBV10-3
j_call: TRBJ2-3
cdr3_nt: TGTGCCATCAGTGAGTCGACGCTAACTACTGGCGGGCAGTATTTT
cdr3_aa: CAISESTLTTGGQYF

d_call: .
clone_size: .
v_call: TRBV6-5
j_call: TRBJ2-7
cdr3_nt: TGTGCCAGCAGTTACTCGGCTCCGGGCTACGAGCAGTACTTC
cdr3_aa: CASSYSAPGYEQYF

d_call: TRBD2
clone_size: .
v_call: TRBV10-3
j_call: TRBJ2-7
cdr3_nt: TGTGCCATCAGGGGGGGGACCGTGAGCTACGAGCAGTACTTC
cdr3_aa: CAIRGGTVSYEQYF

d_call: .
clone_size: .
v_call: TRBV6-5
j_call: TRBJ1-6
cdr3_nt: TGTGCCAGCAGTTACATCCGCCAGGGTAATTCACCCCTCCACTTT
cdr3_aa: CASSYIRQGNSPLHF

d_call: .
clone_size: .
v_call: TRBV10-3
j_call: TRBJ1-2
cdr3_nt: TGTGCCATCACAGTTACTAACGGGACAACCTCTGGCTACACCTTC
cdr3_aa: CAITVTNGTTSGYTF

d_call: TRBD1
clone_size: .
v_call: TRBV5-1
j_call: TRBJ1-1
cdr3_nt: TGCGCCAGCAGCTTGTCAGGGGGTGACACTGAAGCTTTCTTT
cdr3_aa: CASSLSGGDTEAFF

d_call: .
clone_size: .
v_call: TRBV6-5
j_call: TRBJ1-5
cdr3_nt: TGTGCCAGCAGCCGACAACGGGGAAATCAGCCCCAGCATTTT
cdr3_aa: CASSRQRGNQPQHF

d_call: .
clone_size: once
v_call: TRBV27
j_call: TRBJ1-1
cdr3_nt: TGTGCCAGCAGTTTTCAGGGGAGGAACACTGAAGCTTTCTTT
cdr3_aa: CASSFQGRNTEAFF

d_call: .
clone_size: .
v_call: TRBV19
j_call: TRBJ2-2
cdr3_nt: TGTGCCAGTAGTCCCACTAAAACCGGGGAGCTGTTTTTT
cdr3_aa: CASSPTKTGELFF

d_call: TRBD1
clone_size: .
v_call: TRBV6-4
j_call: TRBJ1-2
cdr3_nt: TGTGCCAGCAGTCCCACGACAGGGGCTAACTATGGCTACACCTTC
cdr3_aa: CASSPTTGANYGYTF